These T cell receptor beta chains were read from a single sample in a study of graft-versus-host responses after intestinal transplantation. These receptors have no identified antigens. Measured with immunoSEQ multiplex PCR; TCRdb has only the in-frame clones, and not every one. The table lists some 120,000 clones, 75% to 95% of them singletons. The specimen was unstimulated CD4+ T cells sorted from spleen or lymph node cells, collected before intestinal transplant. These receptors all come from a human donor who received an intestinal transplant. Both conserved end residues are part of each CDR3. The D gene is left open where the match is weak. Part of the rows lack a size; the others show once, few, many or a class for expanded clones.

TRBV9,TRBJ1-3,TRBD1,.,TGTGCCAGCAGCGCTGACAGGGCCTCTGGAAACACCATATATTTT,CASSADRASGNTIYF
TRBV5-1,TRBJ1-4,.,.,TGCGCCAGCAGCCCGAGGGGGGGAACGCAAGCTAATGAAAAACTGTTTTTT,CASSPRGGTQANEKLFF
TRBV2,TRBJ2-7,.,.,TGTGCCAGCAGTGAAGAACCCTATTTACCCGAGCAGTACTTC,CASSEEPYLPEQYF
TRBV27,TRBJ2-1,TRBD2,.,TGTGCCAGCAGTTCGACTAGCGCGTGGGGGAATGAGCAGTTCTTC,CASSSTSAWGNEQFF
TRBV19,TRBJ1-6,.,.,TGTGCCAGTACCAAGGTCGGGGGGCGATCACCCCTCCACTTT,CASTKVGGRSPLHF
TRBV6-1,TRBJ2-7,TRBD1,.,TGTGCCAGCAACCGGGACAGGACCTACGAGCAGTACTTC,CASNRDRTYEQYF
TRBV28,TRBJ1-2,.,few,TGTGCCAGCAAATTTGGCCCCCTGGGCTACACCTTC,CASKFGPLGYTF
TRBV6-1,TRBJ2-2,TRBD2,once,TGTGCCAGCATGACCGGGACTAAAAACACCGGGGAGCTGTTTTTT,CASMTGTKNTGELFF
TRBV19,TRBJ2-6,TRBD1,.,TGTGCCAGTAGTGGGGACAGGAGCTCTGGGGCCAACGTCCTGACTTTC,CASSGDRSSGANVLTF
TRBV19,TRBJ1-4,.,.,TGTGCCAGTACTCTTGCCTTGGGGGCTGATAATGAAAAACTGTTTTTT,CASTLALGADNEKLFF
TRBV7-8,TRBJ2-3,TRBD2,once,TGTGCCAGCAGCTCTCGGGGGGTCCGCACAGATACGCAGTATTTT,CASSSRGVRTDTQYF
TRBV6-4,TRBJ2-2,.,.,TGTGCCAGCAGTGACTCGGCAAACACCGGGGAGCTGTTTTTT,CASSDSANTGELFF
TRBV14,TRBJ2-5,.,.,TGTGCCAGCAGAAAGACAGGCTTGTCGGGGGAGACCCAGTACTTC,CASRKTGLSGETQYF
TRBV5-5,TRBJ2-7,.,.,TGTGCCAGCAGCTCTGGGGGCAGAGGCTCCTACGAGCAGTACTTC,CASSSGGRGSYEQYF
TRBV15,TRBJ1-5,TRBD1,.,TGTGCCACCAGCAGAGAGGGACAGGGACAGCATCAGCCCCAGCATTTT,CATSREGQGQHQPQHF
TRBV9,TRBJ2-4,TRBD1,.,TGTGCCAGCAGTAGGACAGGGGGAAACATTCAGTACTTC,CASSRTGGNIQYF
TRBV11-2,TRBJ2-7,TRBD2,.,TGTGCCAGCAGCCCTCTAGCGGTGCCCTACGAGCAGTACTTC,CASSPLAVPYEQYF
TRBV19,TRBJ2-7,.,.,TGTGCCAGTAGCCAATCGGGACTCCCCAGCTCCTACGAGCAGTACTTC,CASSQSGLPSSYEQYF
TRBV5-4,TRBJ2-5,TRBD2,.,TGTGCCAGCAGCCGAACACATGGGGCGGGGGGCTGGGAGACCCAGTACTTC,CASSRTHGAGGWETQYF
TRBV15,TRBJ2-7,TRBD1,.,TGTGCCACCAGCAACCGGACAGGGAGCTCCTACGAGCAGTACTTC,CATSNRTGSSYEQYF
TRBV5-1,TRBJ1-4,.,.,TGCGCCAGCAGCTTCGGCGGGGGCGGCAAGGTTAATGAAAAACTGTTTTTT,CASSFGGGGKVNEKLFF
TRBV2,TRBJ2-5,.,.,TGTGCCAGCAGTGGGGGGGTAGGGGAGACCCAGTACTTC,CASSGGVGETQYF
TRBV27,TRBJ2-2,TRBD2,once,TGTGCCAGCAGTTTCAGAATAGCGGGAGACACCGGGGAGCTGTTTTTT,CASSFRIAGDTGELFF
TRBV2,TRBJ2-1,TRBD2,.,TGTGCCTCTACCCGGGGGCTAGCGGGAGTAAGGCACAATGAGCAGTTCTTC,CASTRGLAGVRHNEQFF
TRBV9,TRBJ1-4,.,few,TGTGCCAGCAGCGTAGGGTCCGAGGCCCGAAAGGGGGAAAAACTGTTTTTT,CASSVGSEARKGEKLFF
TRBV27,TRBJ2-5,TRBD1,.,TGTGCCAGCAGTTTTACGGCAGGGGGAGAGACCCAGTACTTC,CASSFTAGGETQYF